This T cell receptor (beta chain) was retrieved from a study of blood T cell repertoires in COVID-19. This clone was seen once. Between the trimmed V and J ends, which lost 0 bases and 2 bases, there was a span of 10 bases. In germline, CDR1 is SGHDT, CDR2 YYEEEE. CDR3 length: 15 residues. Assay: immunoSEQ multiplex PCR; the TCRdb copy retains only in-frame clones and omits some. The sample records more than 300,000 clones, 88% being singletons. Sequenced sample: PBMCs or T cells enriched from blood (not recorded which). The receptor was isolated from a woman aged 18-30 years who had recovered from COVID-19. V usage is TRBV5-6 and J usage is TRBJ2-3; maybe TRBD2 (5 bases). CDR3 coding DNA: TGTGCCAGCAGCTTGGCGGCCGGGGACACAGATACGCAGTATTTT. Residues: CASSLAAGDTDTQYF.